Listed below are T cell receptor beta chains from one sample, sequenced in a study of response to subunit inactivated influenza vaccine. TCRdb reprocessed the RT-PCR reads via MiXCR and lists one record per CDR3 protein. The table lists more than 550,000 distinct CDR3 sequences, 11% of them singletons. The data were also submitted as part of a second study, on T cells expressing NK-cell markers.

Here the sequenced sample was PBMCs from blood, taken on the day of vaccination. The receptors shown here come from a man in his fifties or sixties who received an inactivated influenza vaccine. Each CDR3 is given with its conserved first and last residue. D genes are given only for firm matches. Not all rows give a size; the values are once, few, many and, for expanded clones, a class.

d_call: -; v_call: TRBV12-3/TRBV12-4; clone_size: few; j_call: TRBJ1-5; cdr3_nt: TGTGCCAGCAGTCCCTGGGCAGGGGATAGCAATCAGCCCCAGCATTTT; cdr3_aa: CASSPWAGDSNQPQHF
d_call: -; v_call: TRBV29-1; clone_size: few; j_call: TRBJ2-1; cdr3_nt: TGCAGCGTTGTCGACTACAATGAGCAGTTCTTC; cdr3_aa: CSVVDYNEQFF
d_call: -; v_call: TRBV6-1; clone_size: -; j_call: TRBJ1-2; cdr3_nt: TGTGCCAGCAGCCCCAGTCGAGGCTATGGCTACACCTTC; cdr3_aa: CASSPSRGYGYTF
d_call: -; v_call: TRBV7-3; clone_size: few; j_call: TRBJ2-1; cdr3_nt: TGTGCCAGCAGCCACGGTGCCGGGAGCTACAATGAGCAGTTCTTC; cdr3_aa: CASSHGAGSYNEQFF
d_call: -; v_call: TRBV4-2; clone_size: -; j_call: TRBJ1-2; cdr3_nt: TGTGCCAGCAGCCAAGCCGGACCCGCTTTATTCTACACCTTC; cdr3_aa: CASSQAGPALFYTF
d_call: -; v_call: TRBV20-1; clone_size: -; j_call: TRBJ1-5; cdr3_nt: TGCAGTGCTAGGAGCGGGGTAGGCAATCAGCCCCAGCATTTT; cdr3_aa: CSARSGVGNQPQHF
d_call: -; v_call: TRBV4-1; clone_size: -; j_call: TRBJ2-2; cdr3_nt: TGCGCCAGCAGCCAAGATGTAGTGGGATTGACTACCGGGGAGCTGTTTTTT; cdr3_aa: CASSQDVVGLTTGELFF
d_call: -; v_call: TRBV10-3; clone_size: -; j_call: TRBJ2-5; cdr3_nt: TGTGCCATCAGTGGTACAGCCGTTCAAGAGACCCAGTACTTC; cdr3_aa: CAISGTAVQETQYF
d_call: -; v_call: TRBV5-4; clone_size: -; j_call: TRBJ2-7; cdr3_nt: TGTGCCAGCAGCCCCCGGCAAAGGGGGGACTACGAGCAGTACTTC; cdr3_aa: CASSPRQRGDYEQYF
d_call: -; v_call: TRBV24-1; clone_size: -; j_call: TRBJ2-1; cdr3_nt: TGTGCCACCAGTGCAGGGGCACCGGGCTACAATGAGCAGTTCTTC; cdr3_aa: CATSAGAPGYNEQFF